The 5 T cell receptor beta chains presented below share a single source sample, sequenced in a study of response to subunit inactivated influenza vaccine. TCRdb re-analysed the RT-PCR reads in MiXCR, keeping a single row per CDR3 protein. The sample lists roughly 500,000 distinct CDR3 sequences, approximately 16% seen once, with 2.5% to 3.5% in the top ten. This sample comprised CD4+ T cells sorted from PBMCs, obtained less than 30 months after vaccination. These receptors all stem from a man in his fifties or sixties who received an inactivated influenza vaccine.

Only a few counts were recorded for this clonotype. V gene TRBV12-3 or TRBV12-4 combines with J gene TRBJ2-6; D might be TRBD2 (6 bases). The CDR3 runs 16 residues. V lost 7 bases to trimming and J lost 3 bases, with 16 bases between them. DNA of the CDR3: TGTGCCAGCAATGCCAATCGGGGGAGTGGGGCCAACGTCCTGACTTTC. Translating it yields CASNANRGSGANVLTF.

The V gene is TRBV28, the J gene TRBJ2-1; 10 nucleotides match TRBD2. The V gene end was trimmed by 7 bases and the J gene end by 8 bases; junction bases not matched to a gene: 14. Germline V gene data show CDR1 as MDHEN and CDR2 as SYDVKM. CDR3 size: 16 residues. The CDR3: CASTHGGVLAGHEQFF. DNA of the CDR3: TGTGCCAGCACCCATGGGGGGGTACTAGCGGGGCATGAGCAGTTCTTC.

The chain combines TRBV29-1 with TRBJ1-1; 7 nucleotides line up with TRBD1. V shed 6 bases, J shed 4 bases, and the junction held 5 bases outside the gene matches. The CDR3 sequence is 12 residues long. Germline values: CDR1 SQVTM, CDR2 ANQGSEA. CDR3 sequence (DNA): TGCAGCGTGGAACAGGGGCTCACTGAAGCTTTCTTT. Its translation: CSVEQGLTEAFF.

The V call is TRBV3-1, the J call TRBJ2-5; no definite D call. Germline V gives CDR1 LGHDT, CDR2 YNNKEL (reference sequence). This CDR3 comprises 12 residues. V lost 11 bases, J lost 5 bases, and 15 bases lay in between. Here the CDR3 DNA reads TGTGCCGCCACGTCGGAAACGGAGACCCAGTACTTC. Protein product: CAATSETETQYF.

The table lists this clonotype with a few counts. The gene calls are TRBV7-6 and TRBJ2-7; D remains unclear. V was trimmed by 3 bases and J by 6 bases, leaving 9 bases between them. The CDR3 consists of 12 residues. Germline V gene data show CDR1 as SGHVS and CDR2 as FNYEAQ. The CDR3 protein is CASSFLYAEQYF. The CDR3 DNA sequence: TGTGCCAGCAGCTTCCTTTACGCCGAGCAGTACTTC.